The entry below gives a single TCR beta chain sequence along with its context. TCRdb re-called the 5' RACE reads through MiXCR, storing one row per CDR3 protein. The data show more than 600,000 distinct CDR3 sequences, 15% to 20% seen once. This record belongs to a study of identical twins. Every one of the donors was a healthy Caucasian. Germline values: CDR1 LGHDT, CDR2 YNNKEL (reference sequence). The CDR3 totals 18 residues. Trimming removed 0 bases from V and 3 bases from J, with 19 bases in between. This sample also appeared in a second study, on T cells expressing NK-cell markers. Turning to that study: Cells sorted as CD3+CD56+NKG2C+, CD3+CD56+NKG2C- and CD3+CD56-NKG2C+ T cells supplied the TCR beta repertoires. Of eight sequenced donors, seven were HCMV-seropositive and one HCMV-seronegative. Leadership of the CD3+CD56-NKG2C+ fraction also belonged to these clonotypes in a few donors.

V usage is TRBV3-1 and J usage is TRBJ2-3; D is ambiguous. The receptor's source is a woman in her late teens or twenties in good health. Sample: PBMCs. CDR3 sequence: CASSQETLTTRVTDTQYF. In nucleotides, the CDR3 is TGTGCCAGCAGCCAAGAAACTCTTACTACGAGAGTTACAGATACGCAGTATTTT.